A selection of T cell receptor beta chains follows, all from one sample in a study of blood T cell repertoires in COVID-19. Clones were sequenced by immunoSEQ multiplex PCR, and TCRdb holds only the in-frame ones, with some missing. The sample yields about 76,000 clones, 82% seen once. The source material was peripheral blood. These receptors were taken from a human donor in a cohort sampled during active COVID-19. Both conserved end residues are part of each CDR3. A D gene is named only where the DNA matches it firmly. Part of the rows lack a size; the others show once, few, many or a class for expanded clones.

V	J	size	D	CDR3	DNA
TRBV14	TRBJ2-5	NA	NA	CASSQGRGIGETQYF	TGTGCCAGCAGCCAGGGCCGGGGAATTGGAGAGACCCAGTACTTC
TRBV4-1	TRBJ2-5	NA	NA	CASSRGETQYF	TGCGCCAGCAGCCGAGGGGAGACCCAGTACTTC
TRBV7-6	TRBJ2-1	few	TRBD1	CASSLGQSKDEQFF	TGTGCCAGCAGCCTGGGACAGTCCAAGGATGAGCAGTTCTTC
TRBV5-6	TRBJ2-2	few	NA	CASSLLIAGELFF	TGTGCCAGCAGCTTGCTGATAGCAGGGGAGCTGTTTTTT
TRBV6-5	TRBJ1-4	NA	NA	CATDRDSSNEKLFF	TGTGCCACCGACCGGGACTCTTCTAATGAAAAACTGTTTTTT
TRBV2	TRBJ1-5	NA	NA	CASTSSRRAGQPQHF	TGTGCCAGCACCTCTAGTAGGAGGGCTGGACAGCCCCAGCATTTT
TRBV2	TRBJ1-5	NA	NA	CASSSMGSGHSNQPQHF	TGTGCCAGCAGTTCCATGGGGTCAGGGCATAGCAATCAGCCCCAGCATTTT
TRBV30	TRBJ1-1	NA	NA	CAWSQQGHTEAFF	TGTGCCTGGAGTCAGCAGGGCCACACTGAAGCTTTCTTT
TRBV3-1/TRBV3-2	TRBJ2-1	NA	TRBD2	CASSQEAGSSYNEQFF	TGTGCCAGCAGCCAAGAAGCGGGGAGCTCCTACAATGAGCAGTTCTTC
TRBV7-3	TRBJ1-6	few	TRBD1	CASSSTGHNSPLHF	TGTGCCAGCAGCTCGACAGGGCACAATTCACCCCTCCACTTT
TRBV14	TRBJ2-7	NA	TRBD1	CASSQLTGKAYEQYF	TGTGCCAGCAGCCAACTGACAGGGAAAGCCTACGAGCAGTACTTC
TRBV3-1/TRBV3-2	TRBJ2-7	NA	TRBD2	CASSQAGAGAAYEQYF	TGTGCCAGCAGCCAAGCAGGAGCGGGGGCCGCCTACGAGCAGTACTTC
TRBV7-9	TRBJ2-2	NA	TRBD2	CASSKGGSGELFF	TGTGCCAGCAGCAAGGGAGGGTCCGGGGAGCTGTTTTTT
TRBV9	TRBJ2-1	NA	NA	CASSVGLTSPGGEQFF	TGTGCCAGCAGCGTAGGGCTTACATCTCCTGGCGGTGAGCAGTTCTTC
TRBV6-5	TRBJ1-2	NA	TRBD1	CASSRQGPYGYTF	TGTGCCAGCAGCCGACAGGGGCCCTATGGCTACACCTTC
TRBV27	TRBJ2-7	few	TRBD2	CASSPGGYYEQYF	TGTGCCAGCAGCCCCGGGGGGTACTACGAGCAGTACTTC
TRBV7-9	TRBJ2-7	NA	NA	CASSKTGSSYEQYF	TGTGCCAGCAGCAAGACAGGTAGCTCCTACGAGCAGTACTTC
TRBV5-6	TRBJ1-2	once	NA	CASSSFLGYTF	TGTGCCAGCAGCTCCTTCCTCGGCTACACCTTC
TRBV10-3	TRBJ2-1	once	NA	CAISEDRYNEQFF	TGTGCCATCAGTGAAGACAGGTACAATGAGCAGTTCTTC
TRBV2	TRBJ2-2	NA	NA	CASTAIAHTGELFF	TGTGCCAGCACGGCAATAGCGCACACCGGGGAGCTGTTTTTT
TRBV9	TRBJ2-7	NA	TRBD1	CASSVWTGGEQYF	TGTGCCAGCAGCGTCTGGACAGGGGGCGAGCAGTACTTC
TRBV7-6	TRBJ2-7	NA	TRBD1	CASSLQQGSEQYF	TGTGCCAGCAGCCTACAACAGGGGTCCGAGCAGTACTTC
TRBV5-5	TRBJ1-1	NA	NA	CASSLRRTALMNTEAFF	TGTGCCAGCAGCTTGAGACGGACAGCCCTGATGAACACTGAAGCTTTCTTT
TRBV6-6	TRBJ2-5	NA	TRBD1	CASNTRDRGRETQYF	TGTGCCAGCAACACAAGGGACAGGGGGCGAGAGACCCAGTACTTC
TRBV5-1	TRBJ1-6	NA	TRBD1	CASSGDRNSPLHF	TGCGCCAGCAGCGGGGACAGAAATTCACCCCTCCACTTT
TRBV7-9	TRBJ2-2	NA	TRBD1	CASSPRTGLGGELFF	TGTGCCAGCAGCCCAAGGACAGGTCTTGGCGGGGAGCTGTTTTTT
TRBV3-1/TRBV3-2	TRBJ1-2	few	NA	CASSQGQGNYGYTF	TGTGCCAGCAGCCAAGGCCAGGGAAACTATGGCTACACCTTC
TRBV7-9	TRBJ1-6	NA	TRBD1	CASNSGQYNSPLHF	TGTGCCAGCAACTCGGGACAGTATAATTCACCCCTCCACTTT
TRBV5-1	TRBJ2-1	NA	TRBD1	CASSLYDRGEAIDEQFF	TGCGCCAGCAGCTTGTATGACAGGGGAGAGGCTATTGATGAGCAGTTCTTC
TRBV5-4	TRBJ2-5	NA	NA	CASSLAADQETQYF	TGTGCCAGCAGCTTGGCGGCGGACCAAGAGACCCAGTACTTC
TRBV27	TRBJ2-7	once	TRBD1	CASSLAQGYEQYF	TGTGCCAGCAGTTTAGCACAGGGGTACGAGCAGTACTTC
TRBV5-1	TRBJ2-1	NA	TRBD2	CASSTGLAGVDEQFF	TGCGCCAGCAGCACTGGACTAGCGGGGGTAGATGAGCAGTTCTTC
TRBV13	TRBJ2-7	NA	NA	CASSRPGSYEQYF	TGTGCCAGCAGTCGACCAGGCTCCTACGAGCAGTACTTC
TRBV25-1	TRBJ1-1	NA	NA	CASSESGQYEAFF	TGTGCCAGCAGTGAATCCGGACAGTATGAAGCTTTCTTT
TRBV18	TRBJ1-6	NA	TRBD1	CASSSRTGTNSPLHF	TGTGCCAGCTCATCCCGGACAGGGACGAATTCACCCCTCCACTTT
TRBV27	TRBJ2-5	NA	TRBD2	CASSPLAGGQETQYF	TGTGCCAGCAGCCCACTAGCGGGGGGACAAGAGACCCAGTACTTC
TRBV13	TRBJ1-1	NA	NA	CASSLGISGGTEAFF	TGTGCCAGCAGCTTAGGCATATCCGGAGGCACTGAAGCTTTCTTT
TRBV5-1	TRBJ2-1	NA	TRBD2	CASSSGTSYNEQFF	TGCGCCAGCAGCTCCGGGACTAGCTACAATGAGCAGTTCTTC
TRBV2	TRBJ1-2	NA	NA	CASSQEGRGYTF	TGTGCCAGCAGCCAGGAGGGGCGAGGCTACACCTTC
TRBV28	TRBJ2-1	NA	NA	CASSLLNEQFF	TGTGCCAGCAGTTTATTAAATGAGCAGTTCTTC
TRBV7-2	TRBJ1-2	NA	TRBD1	CASSLDRGHYGYTF	TGTGCCAGCAGCTTAGACAGGGGGCACTATGGCTACACCTTC
TRBV27	TRBJ1-1	NA	NA	CASSSPGWRNTEAFF	TGTGCCAGCAGTTCACCAGGGTGGAGGAACACTGAAGCTTTCTTT
TRBV2	TRBJ2-1	few	NA	CASSGLPYNEQFF	TGTGCCAGCAGTGGACTCCCCTACAATGAGCAGTTCTTC
TRBV11-2	TRBJ1-5	NA	NA	CASSLGPGQPQHF	TGTGCCAGCAGCTTAGGACCGGGTCAGCCCCAGCATTTT
TRBV27	TRBJ1-5	NA	TRBD1	CASSLLGQGMGQPQHF	TGTGCCAGCAGTTTACTGGGACAGGGGATGGGTCAGCCCCAGCATTTT
TRBV4-1	TRBJ2-5	NA	TRBD2	CASSQDTSGETQYF	TGCGCCAGCAGCCAAGATACTAGCGGTGAGACCCAGTACTTC
TRBV5-1	TRBJ2-5	NA	TRBD1	CASSLDGQVQETQYF	TGCGCCAGCAGCTTGGACGGACAGGTCCAAGAGACCCAGTACTTC
TRBV7-2	TRBJ1-1	NA	TRBD1	CASSLGGAGTGRRGTEAFF	TGTGCCAGCAGCTTAGGAGGGGCGGGGACAGGGCGCAGGGGGACTGAAGCTTTCTTT
TRBV13	TRBJ2-7	NA	TRBD1	CASSLGYGTGTYEQYF	TGTGCCAGCAGCTTAGGGTACGGGACAGGGACCTACGAGCAGTACTTC
TRBV5-1	TRBJ1-1	NA	TRBD1	CASSLTGGVTEAFF	TGCGCCAGCAGCCTGACAGGGGGCGTCACTGAAGCTTTCTTT
TRBV6-5	TRBJ2-7	NA	NA	CASSYRLNSYEQYF	TGTGCCAGCAGTTACAGACTTAACTCCTACGAGCAGTACTTC